This paragraph reports one T cell receptor (beta chain). What it recognizes is unknown. Data came from immunoSEQ multiplex PCR; TCRdb stores just in-frame clones and leaves some out. The sample lists approximately 20,000 clones, under 98% occurring once. This sample stems from a study of cytomegalovirus exposure and HLA in healthy donors. The study, taken as a whole, reports: Most TCR sequences were seen very rarely across donors, but some public TCRs occurred in many. A list of approximately 160 TCR beta chains associated with cytomegalovirus was given.

The CDR3 sequence is 16 residues long. V was clipped by 3 bases and J by 0 bases; unmatched bases: 6. CDR1 is SGHTA and CDR2 is FQGNSA in the germline V gene. The source material was PBMCs. The source is a man between 25 and 39 years old in good health and CMV-seropositive. The rearrangement joins TRBV7-2 to TRBJ2-7; TRBD1 agrees at 9 bases. The chain's CDR3 is CASSFSGTGNSYEQYF. The CDR3 DNA sequence: TGTGCCAGCAGCTTCTCCGGGACAGGGAACTCCTACGAGCAGTACTTC. Full variable domain (remainder filled in from reference TRBV7-2 and TRBJ2-7): GAGVSQSPSNKVTEKGKDVELRCDPISGHTALYWYRQSLGQGLEFLIYFQGNSAPDKSGLPSDRFSAERTGGSVSTLTIQRTQQEDSAVYLCASSFSGTGNSYEQYFGPGTRLTVT.